These T cell receptor beta chains were read from a single sample in a study of spatial heterogeneity in lung cancer. MiXCR, run by TCRdb on the 5' RACE reads, gives a single entry per CDR3 protein. The data hold 43,000 or so distinct CDR3 sequences, with 12% observed a single time. Sequenced here: PBMCs, sampled at follow-up. The receptors shown here come from a male donor with early-stage non-small cell lung cancer. Both conserved end residues are trimmed from each CDR3.

j_call: TRBJ1-1; v_call: TRBV30; cdr3_aa: AWSRNRGNTEAF
j_call: TRBJ1-1; v_call: TRBV14; cdr3_aa: ASSLQGGVTEAF
j_call: TRBJ2-3; v_call: TRBV29-1; cdr3_aa: SVGTSGGAVEDTQY
j_call: TRBJ2-7; v_call: TRBV5-1; cdr3_aa: ASSFLLRAYEQY
j_call: TRBJ2-6; v_call: TRBV6-9; cdr3_aa: ASSPDGTGTSGANVLT
j_call: TRBJ2-7; v_call: TRBV7-8; cdr3_aa: ASSFGVGHEQY
j_call: TRBJ2-5; v_call: TRBV12-3/TRBV12-4; cdr3_aa: ASSLREETQY
j_call: TRBJ1-5; v_call: TRBV20-1; cdr3_aa: SAGRGYSNQPQH
j_call: TRBJ2-3; v_call: TRBV5-1; cdr3_aa: ASRPQGVLGSDTQY
j_call: TRBJ2-3; v_call: TRBV10-3; cdr3_aa: AISEFSTDTQY
j_call: TRBJ1-1; v_call: TRBV5-1; cdr3_aa: ASRRAMNTEAF
j_call: TRBJ2-6; v_call: TRBV4-3; cdr3_aa: ASSQVASGDLSGANVLT
j_call: TRBJ1-4; v_call: TRBV23-1; cdr3_aa: ASSRTGDEKLF
j_call: TRBJ2-7; v_call: TRBV6-2/TRBV6-3; cdr3_aa: ACSTTGWPAAFEQY
j_call: TRBJ1-1; v_call: TRBV28; cdr3_aa: ASILQGVNTEAF
j_call: TRBJ1-1; v_call: TRBV7-3; cdr3_aa: ASSLQERGLNTEAF
j_call: TRBJ2-5; v_call: TRBV6-1; cdr3_aa: ASSEEMLQETQY
j_call: TRBJ2-1; v_call: TRBV28; cdr3_aa: ASRSEPVEQF
j_call: TRBJ2-4; v_call: TRBV29-1; cdr3_aa: SVETGDGNIQY
j_call: TRBJ2-5; v_call: TRBV15; cdr3_aa: ATSTRTSGEETQY
j_call: TRBJ1-1; v_call: TRBV6-5; cdr3_aa: ASSKTGITEAF